This record concerns one T cell receptor beta chain sequence. These data originate in a study of cytomegalovirus exposure and HLA in healthy donors. Germline CDR1 is SGHNT and CDR2 is YENEEA. V was pared by 3 bases and J by 2 bases, with 12 bases between. The CDR3 runs to 15 residues. The PCR contained 60 Vbeta and 13 Jbeta primers. The protocol was immunoSEQ multiplex PCR, while the TCRdb copy is restricted to in-frame clones and leaves out a portion. The sample records 80,000 to 90,000 clones, 75% to 85% being singletons. V usage is TRBV11-3 and J usage is TRBJ2-3; maybe TRBD2 (5 bases). The specimen sequenced was PBMCs. The receptor comes from a woman in her twenties or thirties in good health and CMV-seronegative. This chain's CDR3 is CASSLGGSSTDTQYF. The CDR3 DNA is TGTGCCAGCAGCTTGGGCGGGTCCTCCACAGATACGCAGTATTTT.